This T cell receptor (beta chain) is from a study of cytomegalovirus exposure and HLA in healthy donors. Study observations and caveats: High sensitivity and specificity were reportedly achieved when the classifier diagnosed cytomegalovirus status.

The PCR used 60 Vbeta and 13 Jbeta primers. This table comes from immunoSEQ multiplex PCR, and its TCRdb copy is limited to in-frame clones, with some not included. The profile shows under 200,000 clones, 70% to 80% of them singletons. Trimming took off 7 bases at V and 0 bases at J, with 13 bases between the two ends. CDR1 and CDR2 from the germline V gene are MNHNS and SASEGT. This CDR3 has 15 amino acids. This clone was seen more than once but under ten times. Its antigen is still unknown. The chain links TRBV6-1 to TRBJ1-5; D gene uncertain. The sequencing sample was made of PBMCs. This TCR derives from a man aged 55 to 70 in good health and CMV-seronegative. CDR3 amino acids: CASKRHSDSNQPQHF. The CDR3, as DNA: TGTGCCAGCAAGCGGCACAGTGATAGCAATCAGCCCCAGCATTTT.